What follows describes a single T cell receptor beta chain. Antigen unknown. Only in-frame clones appear in the TCRdb table, and some are missing; sequencing was by immunoSEQ multiplex PCR. Of more than 65,000 clones detected, 84% appear once; the ten largest clones hold around 25%. The entry originates in a study of OX40 agonist ivuxolimab in advanced cancers. This CDR3 contains 16 residues. The J segment lost 3 bases and the V segment lost 1 base, leaving 9 bases of the junction unmatched. The V gene's germline CDR1 is GTSNPN and CDR2 SVGIG (reference sequence). Study-wide points: Partly responding patients at 0.1-3.0 mg/kg showed some of the smallest clonal expansion.

This material consisted of CD4+ or CD8+ T cells sorted from blood, taken in a trial of the OX40 agonist ivuxolimab. V gene TRBV30 combines with J gene TRBJ1-5; 7 bases fit TRBD1. The clonotype originates from an adult with an advanced solid tumor such as melanoma, head and neck, liver or kidney cancer. The CDR3 region is CAWSGDFQGDNQPQHF. CDR3 coding DNA: TGTGCCTGGAGTGGGGATTTCCAGGGGGACAATCAGCCCCAGCATTTT. The full variable domain, with the rest looked up from reference TRBV30 and TRBJ1-5, is SQTIHQWPATLVQPVGSPLSLECTVEGTSNPNLYWYRQAAGRGLQLLFYSVGIGQISSEVPQNLSASRPQDRQFILSSKKLLLSDSGFYLCAWSGDFQGDNQPQHFGDGTRLSIL.